Each of the 28 T cell receptor beta chains below was sequenced from the same sample in a study of breast tumors, draining lymph nodes, adjacent tissues. The lymph nodes were axillary draining lymph nodes from breast cancer patients. MiXCR, applied by TCRdb to the multiplex PCR reads, yields one record per CDR3 protein. The data show 85,000 to 130,000 distinct CDR3 sequences, around 20% seen once. Sequencing used axillary lymph node tissue. All receptors derive from a female donor with breast cancer. Some clones in this sample may be carry-over from other donors' samples.

Concerning this clonotype itself: A read error is possible here, since a much larger clone lies one base away. Here the CDR3 DNA reads TGTGTCAGCAGTGAGCTACCGGGACTAGCGGCAGATACGCAGTATTTT. The encoded protein is CVSSELPGLAADTQYF. The gene calls are TRBV2 and TRBJ2-3; 11 bases agree with TRBD2. The CDR3 has 16 amino acids. Germline V lookup: CDR1 SNHLY, CDR2 FYNNEI.

Remarks on this clonotype: One base away lies a much larger clone, so this may be a sequencing read error. The chain links TRBV19 to TRBJ1-6; D is ambiguous. CDR1 and CDR2 from the germline V gene are LNHDA and SQIVND (reference sequence). The CDR3 totals 13 residues. CDR3 protein: CASSRNYNSPPHF. The CDR3 DNA sequence: TGTGCCAGTAGTCGGAACTATAATTCACCCCCCCACTTT. Drawing the rest from reference TRBV19 and TRBJ1-6, the complete variable domain is DGGITQSPKYLFRKEGQNVTLSCEQNLNHDAMYWYRQDPGQGLRLIYYSQIVNDFQKGDIAEGYSVSREKKESFPLTVTSAQKNPTAFYLCASSRNYNSPPHFGNGTRLTVT.

This clonotype was counted ten times or more. The chain links TRBV12-3 or TRBV12-4 to TRBJ1-4; unclear D gene. V was trimmed by 2 bases and J by 2 bases, leaving 6 bases between them. There are 14 residues in the CDR3. Here the CDR3 DNA reads TGTGCCAGCAGTTTACAAGCTACTAATGAAAAACTGTTTTTT. It encodes CASSLQATNEKLFF.

Many counts were recorded for this clonotype. The chain has TRBV25-1 and TRBJ2-2; 8 bases map to TRBD1. The CDR3 runs 13 residues. Germline V CDR1 and CDR2: MGHDK, SYGVNS. Germline trimming cut 4 bases from V and 5 bases from J; bases unmatched to any gene: 0. This chain's CDR3 is CASSGTGTGELFF. CDR3 in DNA: TGTGCCAGCAGTGGGACAGGGACCGGGGAGCTGTTTTTT.

This clonotype was recorded at least ten times. The CDR3 DNA is TGTGCCAGCAGTTTTGAACTCTATGGCTACACCTTC. Encoded protein: CASSFELYGYTF. The rearrangement uses TRBV28 and TRBJ1-2; D call uncertain. V was pared by 3 bases and J by 4 bases, with 6 bases between. The germline V gene has CDR1 MDHEN and CDR2 SYDVKM. This CDR3 spans 12 amino acids.

V is TRBV7-2 and J is TRBJ1-5; the D gene is possibly TRBD1 (5 bases). CDR1 is SGHTA, CDR2 FQGNSA, per germline. This CDR3 has 21 residues. Trimming cost V 8 bases and J 2 bases, with 34 bases left between them. DNA for the CDR3: TGTGCCAGCTATTTTCGTCTTGGACACCGAAATGACAGTGCGGGCAATCAGCCCCAGCATTTT. As protein: CASYFRLGHRNDSAGNQPQHF.

This clonotype was found a few times. This may stem from a read error, because a much larger clone lies one nucleotide away. The chain joins TRBV4-1 to TRBJ1-2; 9 bases fit TRBD1. The junction had 5 bases not matched to a gene; V was cut back by 0 bases and J by 6 bases. There are 15 residues in the CDR3. CDR1 is MGHRA, CDR2 YSYEKL, per germline. CDR3 coding DNA: TGCGCCAGCAGCCAAGACAGGACAGGGGACAATGGCTACACCTTC. Its translation: CASSQDRTGDNGYTF.

J is TRBJ1-1 and V is TRBV6-1; 7 bases fit TRBD1. V shed 6 bases and J 6 bases; nucleotides not matched to a gene: 4. Germline lookup yields CDR1 MNHNS and CDR2 SASEGT. This CDR3 has 12 amino acids. CDR3 region: CASRSGQPEAFF. The CDR3 DNA sequence: TGTGCCAGCAGGTCGGGACAGCCTGAAGCTTTCTTT.

With regard to this clonotype: This may come from a read error, since a much larger clone is one base off. This chain connects TRBV4-1 to TRBJ2-1, with 12 nucleotides matching TRBD2. CDR1 is MGHRA and CDR2 is YSYEKL in the germline V gene. The CDR3 consists of 15 residues. CDR3 bases: TGCGTCAGCAGCCTCACTAGCGGGAGGAGGGATGAGCAGTTCTTC. This encodes CVSSLTSGRRDEQFF.

This clonotype came up many times. CDR3 DNA sequence: TGTGCCAGCAGTCCCCGGTACGAGCAGTACTTC. Its translation is CASSPRYEQYF. The rearrangement joins TRBV28 to TRBJ2-7; unclear D gene. V gave up 5 bases and J gave up 4 bases, with 6 bases separating them. CDR1 is MDHEN and CDR2 is SYDVKM in the germline V gene. The length of the CDR3 is 11 residues.

This clonotype has a count of ten or more. This chain links TRBV12-3 or TRBV12-4 with TRBJ1-2; 8 nucleotides align to TRBD1. V dropped 1 base and J dropped 7; count of bases not matched to a gene: 5. The CDR3 sequence is 14 residues long. DNA of the CDR3: TGTGCCAGCAGTTTAGACAGGGGGAGGAGTGGCTACACCTTC. Residues: CASSLDRGRSGYTF.

As regards this clonotype: This may arise from a read error, as a much more abundant clone is one base away. The chain carries TRBV9 and TRBJ2-5; 9 nucleotides align to TRBD2. This CDR3 spans 16 amino acids. Germline CDR1 is SGDLS and CDR2 is YYNGEE. CDR3 sequence: CASGVGGLAGPETQYF. The CDR3 nucleotides read TGTGCCAGCGGCGTAGGTGGGCTAGCGGGGCCGGAGACCCAGTACTTC.

This clonotype showed up many times. CDR3 coding DNA: TGTGCCAGCCGTAGGGGACGCCTTAACTATGGCTACACCTTC. It specifies CASRRGRLNYGYTF. The rearrangement uses TRBV27 and TRBJ1-2, with D possibly being TRBD1 (5 bases). The CDR3 covers 14 residues. Trimming cost V 8 bases and J 1 base, with 14 bases left between them. Germline CDR1 is MNHEY and CDR2 is SMNVEV (reference sequence).

The table lists this clonotype with many counts. V gene TRBV19 combines with J gene TRBJ1-3; no definite D call. Germline V gives CDR1 LNHDA, CDR2 SQIVND (reference sequence). This CDR3 has 15 residues. Trimming removed 11 bases from V and 0 bases from J, with 17 bases in between. CDR3 region: CAAGRAGSSGNTIYF. CDR3 sequence (DNA): TGTGCCGCAGGCCGCGCGGGGTCCTCTGGAAACACCATATATTTT.

This clonotype was recorded at least ten times. V is TRBV13 and J is TRBJ2-1; D tentatively fits TRBD1 or TRBD2 (5 bases each). The CDR3 contains 17 residues. Looked up from germline, CDR1 is PRHDT and CDR2 is FYEKMQ (reference sequence). Trimming shortened V by 4 bases and J by 5 bases, and 21 bases separated the two germline ends. The CDR3: CASSSQVTGRPNNEQFF. CDR3 coding DNA: TGTGCCAGCAGCTCGCAGGTCACGGGACGACCCAACAATGAGCAGTTCTTC. Combining the CDR3 with reference TRBV13 and TRBJ2-1 gives the whole variable domain AAGVIQSPRHLIKEKRETATLKCYPIPRHDTVYWYQQGPGQDPQFLISFYEKMQSDKGSIPDRFSAQQFSDYHSELNMSSLELGDSALYFCASSSQVTGRPNNEQFFGPGTRLTVL.

On this clonotype: A much more abundant neighbour one base away suggests this may be a read error. The rearrangement joins TRBV27 to TRBJ2-7; either TRBD1 or TRBD2 may supply D (5 bases each). The germline V gene encodes CDR1 MNHEY and CDR2 SMNVEV (reference sequence). This CDR3 region has 15 residues. V lost 5 bases to trimming and J lost 0 bases, with 14 bases between them. CDR3 loop: CASSIQEVSSYEQYF. CDR3 nucleotide sequence: TGTGCCAGCAGTATACAGGAGGTAAGCTCCTACGAGCAGTACTTC.

This clonotype was seen at least ten times. The CDR3 spells CASSEAHVRQTNTDTQYF. The CDR3 DNA sequence: TGTGCCAGCAGTGAAGCCCACGTGCGCCAAACTAACACAGATACGCAGTATTTT. The rearrangement joins TRBV6-1 to TRBJ2-3, with D hard to call. The V gene's germline CDR1 is MNHNS and CDR2 SASEGT. The germline V and J ends were trimmed by 0 bases and 2 bases, with 18 bases remaining between them. The CDR3 runs 18 residues.

This clonotype appeared many times. J is TRBJ2-2 and V is TRBV5-1; no firm D call. The CDR3 is 14 amino acids. From germline, CDR1 is SGHRS and CDR2 YFSETQ. Trimming cost V 4 bases and J 5 bases, with 12 bases left between them. The CDR3 region is CASSPLYGTGELFF. The CDR3 coding sequence is TGCGCCAGCAGCCCCCTATATGGGACCGGGGAGCTGTTTTTT.

This clonotype occurred many times. The CDR3 is CASSVSGDDRFSGNTIYF. The CDR3 region has the DNA TGTGCCAGCAGCGTCTCAGGGGACGACCGGTTCTCTGGAAACACCATATATTTT. V is TRBV9 and J is TRBJ1-3; D is possibly TRBD1 (6 bases). From germline, CDR1 is SGDLS and CDR2 YYNGEE. The V and J ends lost 2 bases and 0 bases respectively, with 18 bases between them. The CDR3 is 18 residues long.

In regard to this clonotype: The CDR3 does not end in the conserved phenylalanine or tryptophan, so this is likely a read error. This chain links TRBV7-6 with TRBJ2-2; D possibly matches TRBD1 or TRBD2 (5 bases each). The V gene lost 3 bases and the J gene lost 3 bases, with 11 bases spanning the gap. This CDR3 has 15 amino acids. CDR1 SGHVS and CDR2 FNYEAQ come from the germline V gene. The CDR3 reads CASSLGQGDTGELFL. DNA of the CDR3: TGTGCCAGCAGCTTGGGGCAGGGAGACACCGGGGAGCTGTTTCTT.

This chain uses TRBV30 with TRBJ1-4; 7 positions agree with TRBD1. In germline, CDR1 is GTSNPN, CDR2 SVGIG (reference sequence). Germline trimming cut 5 bases from V and 5 bases from J; bases unmatched to any gene: 8. This CDR3 contains 14 residues. CDR3 loop: CAWGGQPLNEKLFF. The CDR3 coding sequence is TGTGCCTGGGGGGGACAGCCCTTGAATGAAAAACTGTTTTTT.

Comments on this clonotype: A much larger clone lies a single base off, so this may be a read error. The genes are TRBV5-1 and TRBJ2-5; D may be TRBD2 (6 bases). The CDR3 extends over 14 amino acids. CDR1 and CDR2 from the germline V gene are SGHRS and YFSETQ. The CDR3 bases are TGCACCAGCAGCTTTTATGCCCGGGGGGAGACCCAGTACTTC. Translating it yields CTSSFYARGETQYF.

This clonotype was seen repeatedly, ten times or more. V usage is TRBV4-1 and J usage is TRBJ2-5; the D gene is possibly TRBD1 (5 bases). V lost 0 bases and J 5 bases, leaving 16 bases between the germline ends. Germline assignment: CDR1 MGHRA and CDR2 YSYEKL. The CDR3 contains 16 residues. As DNA, the CDR3 is TGCGCCAGCAGCCAAGATATAGTTCAGGGATGGGAGACCCAGTACTTC. It encodes CASSQDIVQGWETQYF.

Ten or more counts support this clonotype. This chain joins TRBV3-1 and TRBJ2-5; no definite D call. CDR3 length equals 13 residues. Germline CDR1 reads LGHDT; CDR2 reads YNNKEL (reference sequence). Deletions cut 4 bases from V and 4 bases from J, with 10 bases between. CDR3 protein: CASSRGLLETQYF. Here the CDR3 DNA reads TGTGCCAGCAGCCGTGGGTTGTTAGAGACCCAGTACTTC.

This clonotype was picked up many times. DNA for the CDR3: TGCAGTGCTCCTTCAAGAAATAGCAATCAGCCCCAGCATTTT. The encoded protein is CSAPSRNSNQPQHF. This chain uses TRBV20-1 with TRBJ1-5; D is unclear. The ends were cut back, 5 bases at V and 0 bases at J, with 11 bases in the middle. Germline V gene sequence: CDR1 DFQATT, CDR2 SNEGSKA (reference sequence). This CDR3 contains 14 residues.

This clonotype came up many times. Germline is not matched at one junction end, which may reflect a read error. This sequence joins TRBV10-2 and TRBJ2-7; 7 bases agree with TRBD2. The CDR3 is 15 amino acids. Germline V gene lookup returns CDR1 WSHSY and CDR2 SAAADI. CDR3 loop: CASGQGLEISSEQYF. The CDR3 nucleotides are TGCGCCAGCGGGCAAGGACTAGAAATTTCCTCCGAGCAGTACTTC.

The V and J genes are TRBV20-1 and TRBJ2-7; 11 bases are shared with TRBD2. V was clipped by 6 bases and J by 4 bases; unmatched bases: 8. Germline V gives CDR1 DFQATT, CDR2 SNEGSKA (reference sequence). This CDR3 contains 14 residues. CDR3 region: CSAPLAGGWYEQYF. As DNA, the CDR3 is TGCAGTGCACCATTAGCGGGAGGGTGGTACGAGCAGTACTTC.

This clonotype was recorded many times. The chain combines TRBV7-9 with TRBJ1-6; D uncertain. The CDR3 is 13 amino acids. The germline V gene has CDR1 SEHNR and CDR2 FQNEAQ (reference sequence). V gave up 11 bases and J gave up 9 bases, with 17 bases separating them. CDR3: CAVRTVTGSPLHF. The CDR3 bases are TGTGCCGTCAGAACGGTAACCGGTTCACCCCTCCACTTT.